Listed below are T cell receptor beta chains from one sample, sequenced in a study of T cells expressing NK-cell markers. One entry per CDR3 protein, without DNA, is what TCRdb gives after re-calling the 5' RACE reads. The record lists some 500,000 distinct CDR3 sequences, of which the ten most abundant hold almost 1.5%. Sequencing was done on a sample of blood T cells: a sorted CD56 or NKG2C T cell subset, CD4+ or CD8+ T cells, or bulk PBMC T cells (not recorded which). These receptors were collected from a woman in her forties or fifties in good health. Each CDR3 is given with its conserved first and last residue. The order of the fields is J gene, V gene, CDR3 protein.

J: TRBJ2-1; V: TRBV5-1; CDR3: CASSLFLGTGALNEQFF
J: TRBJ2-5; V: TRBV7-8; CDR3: CAAGGRPQETQYF
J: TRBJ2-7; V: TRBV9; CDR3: CASSPSSGPAYEQYF
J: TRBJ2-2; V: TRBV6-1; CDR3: CATGPTGSNTGELFF
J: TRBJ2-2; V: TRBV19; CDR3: CASRTVTGELFF
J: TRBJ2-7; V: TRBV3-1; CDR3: CASSSQGLAGPYEQYF
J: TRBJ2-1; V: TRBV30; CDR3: CAWSREYEQFF
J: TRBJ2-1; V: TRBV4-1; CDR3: CASSQDRLAASSYNEQFF
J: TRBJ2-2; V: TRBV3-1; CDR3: CASSQQGVGTGELFF
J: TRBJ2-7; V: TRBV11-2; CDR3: CASRVAGGTYEQYF
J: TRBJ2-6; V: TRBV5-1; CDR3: CASSSAGLAGSGANVLTF
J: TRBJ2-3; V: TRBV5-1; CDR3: CASSLGPVSGSFGDTQYF
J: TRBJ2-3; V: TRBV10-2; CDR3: CASSGSSGEFTDTQYF
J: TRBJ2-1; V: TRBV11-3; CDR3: CASSLDRLVLDEQFF
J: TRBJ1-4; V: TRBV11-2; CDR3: CASSPPPGGEKLFF
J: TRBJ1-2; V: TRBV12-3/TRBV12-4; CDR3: CASSKGGNSIYGYTF
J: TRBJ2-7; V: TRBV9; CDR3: CASSETGTETYEQYF
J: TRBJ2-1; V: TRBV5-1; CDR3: CASSLALGGSSGYNEQFF
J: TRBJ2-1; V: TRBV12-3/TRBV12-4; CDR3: CASSLEPRFGNEQFF
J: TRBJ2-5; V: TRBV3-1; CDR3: CASSARGGLQETQYF
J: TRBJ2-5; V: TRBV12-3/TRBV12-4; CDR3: CASTPLMRGWETQYF
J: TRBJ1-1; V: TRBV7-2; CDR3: CASSRLDLANTEAFF
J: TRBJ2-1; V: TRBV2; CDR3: CASSEVSNYNEQFF
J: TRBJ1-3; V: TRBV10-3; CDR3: CAITSGTGGARSGNTIYF
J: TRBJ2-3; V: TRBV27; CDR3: CASSLGLAGGLVVTDTQYF